This TCR beta chain was sequenced for a study of OX40 agonist ivuxolimab in advanced cancers. The germline gives CDR1 LNHNV, CDR2 YYDKDF (reference sequence). The germline V and J ends were trimmed by 6 bases and 2 bases, with 13 bases remaining between them. The CDR3 runs to 14 residues. This table comes from immunoSEQ multiplex PCR, and its TCRdb copy is limited to in-frame clones, with some not included. Counted here are more than 80,000 clones, around 90% occurring once; the ten biggest clones make up about 1.3%. This rearrangement joins TRBV15 to TRBJ1-1; possibly TRBD1 for D (5 bases). The sample was CD4+ or CD8+ T cells sorted from blood, taken in a trial of the OX40 agonist ivuxolimab. This clonotype originated in an adult with an advanced solid tumor such as melanoma, head and neck, liver or kidney cancer. The CDR3 loop is CATRGQRANTEAFF. The DNA for the CDR3 is TGTGCCACCAGGGGGCAAAGAGCCAACACTGAAGCTTTCTTT.